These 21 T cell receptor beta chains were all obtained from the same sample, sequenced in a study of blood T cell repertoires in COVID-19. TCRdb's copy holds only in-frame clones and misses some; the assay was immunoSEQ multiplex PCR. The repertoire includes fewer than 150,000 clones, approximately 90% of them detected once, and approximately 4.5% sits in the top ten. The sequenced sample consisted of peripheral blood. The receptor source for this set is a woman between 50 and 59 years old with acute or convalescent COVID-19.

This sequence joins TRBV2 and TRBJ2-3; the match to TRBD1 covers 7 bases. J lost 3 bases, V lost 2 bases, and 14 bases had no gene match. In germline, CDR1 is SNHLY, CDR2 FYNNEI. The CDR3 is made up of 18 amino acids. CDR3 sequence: CASSEFAARGGRTDTQYF. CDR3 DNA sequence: TGTGCCAGCAGTGAATTCGCGGCAAGAGGGGGCAGGACAGATACGCAGTATTTT.

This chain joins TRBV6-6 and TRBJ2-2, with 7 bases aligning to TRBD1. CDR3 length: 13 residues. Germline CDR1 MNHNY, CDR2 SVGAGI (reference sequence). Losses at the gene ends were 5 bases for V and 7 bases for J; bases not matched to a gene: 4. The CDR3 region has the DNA TGTGCCAGCAGTGACAGGGACCACGGGGAGCTGTTTTTT. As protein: CASSDRDHGELFF.

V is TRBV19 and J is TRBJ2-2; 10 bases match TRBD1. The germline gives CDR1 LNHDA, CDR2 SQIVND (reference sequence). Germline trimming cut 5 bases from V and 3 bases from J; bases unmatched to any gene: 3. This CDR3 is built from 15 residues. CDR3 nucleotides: TGTGCCAGTAGTCCCGGGACAGGGGACACCGGGGAGCTGTTTTTT. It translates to CASSPGTGDTGELFF.

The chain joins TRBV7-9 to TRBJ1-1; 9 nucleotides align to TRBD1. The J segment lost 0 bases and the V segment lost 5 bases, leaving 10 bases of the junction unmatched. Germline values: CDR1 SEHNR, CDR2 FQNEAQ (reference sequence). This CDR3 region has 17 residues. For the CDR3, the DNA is TGTGCCAGCAGCCCAATAGGGGACAGGGACTTGAACACTGAAGCTTTCTTT. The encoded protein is CASSPIGDRDLNTEAFF.

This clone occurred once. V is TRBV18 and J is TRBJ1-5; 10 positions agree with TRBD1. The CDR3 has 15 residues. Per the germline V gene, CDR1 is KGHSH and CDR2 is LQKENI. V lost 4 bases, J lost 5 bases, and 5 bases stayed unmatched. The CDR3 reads CASSQDRGRDQPQHF. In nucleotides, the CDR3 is TGTGCCAGCTCACAAGACAGGGGGCGGGATCAGCCCCAGCATTTT.

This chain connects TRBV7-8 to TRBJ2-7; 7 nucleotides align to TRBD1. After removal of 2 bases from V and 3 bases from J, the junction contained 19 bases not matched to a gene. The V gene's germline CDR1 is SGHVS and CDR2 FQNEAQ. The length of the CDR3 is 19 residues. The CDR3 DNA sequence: TGTGCCAGCAGCTTAATCCTTATGGTCCGACAGGGCCCCATCTACGAGCAGTACTTC. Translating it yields CASSLILMVRQGPIYEQYF.

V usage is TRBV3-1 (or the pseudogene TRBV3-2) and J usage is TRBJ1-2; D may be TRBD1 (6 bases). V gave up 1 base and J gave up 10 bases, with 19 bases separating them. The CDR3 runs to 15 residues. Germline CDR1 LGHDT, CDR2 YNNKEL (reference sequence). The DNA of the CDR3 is TGTGCCAGCAGCCAAGGATACACCGGGACAACATCCTACACCTTC. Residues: CASSQGYTGTTSYTF.

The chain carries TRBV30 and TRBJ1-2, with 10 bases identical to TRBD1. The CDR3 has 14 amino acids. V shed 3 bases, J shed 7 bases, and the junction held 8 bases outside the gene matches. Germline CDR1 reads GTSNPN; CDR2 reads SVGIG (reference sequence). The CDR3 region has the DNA TGTGCCTGGAGCCCCGGGACAGGGGCTGGTGGCTACACCTTC. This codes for CAWSPGTGAGGYTF.

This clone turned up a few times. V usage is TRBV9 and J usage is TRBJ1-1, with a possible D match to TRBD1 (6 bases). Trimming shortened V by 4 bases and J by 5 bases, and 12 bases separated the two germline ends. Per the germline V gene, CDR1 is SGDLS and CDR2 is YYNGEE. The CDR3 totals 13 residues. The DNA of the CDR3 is TGTGCCAGCAGCTCACAGGGCCGGACTGAAGCTTTCTTT. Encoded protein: CASSSQGRTEAFF.

CDR3 DNA: TGTGCCAGCAGCCGAGGGAACCCCTACGAGCAGTACTTC. This sequence encodes CASSRGNPYEQYF. The chain couples TRBV14 to TRBJ2-7; D may be TRBD2 (5 bases). Between the trimmed V and J ends, which lost 4 bases and 2 bases, there was a span of 9 bases. Germline V gives CDR1 SGHDN, CDR2 FVKESK. The CDR3 is 13 residues long.

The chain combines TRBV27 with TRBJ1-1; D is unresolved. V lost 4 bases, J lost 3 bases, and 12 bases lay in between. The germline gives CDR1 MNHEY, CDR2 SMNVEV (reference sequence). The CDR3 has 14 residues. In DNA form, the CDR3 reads TGTGCCAGCAGTTCCCTCTTCGGGGACACTGAAGCTTTCTTT. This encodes CASSSLFGDTEAFF.

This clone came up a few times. The CDR3 DNA is TGTGCCAGCAGCTATAGTAGATGGACCAGGGGCCGGGGCTTCGGGGCAGCGAGCTACACCTTC. As protein: CASSYSRWTRGRGFGAASYTF. The rearrangement joins TRBV7-8 to TRBJ1-2; the D gene is possibly TRBD1 (6 bases). V was trimmed by 4 bases and J by 9 bases, leaving 39 bases between them. The CDR3 runs to 21 residues. Looked up from germline, CDR1 is SGHVS and CDR2 is FQNEAQ. Full variable domain (outside the CDR3, taken from reference TRBV7-8 and TRBJ1-2): GAGVSQSPRYKVAKRGQDVALRCDPISGHVSLFWYQQALGQGPEFLTYFQNEAQLDKSGLPSDRFFAERPEGSVSTLKIQRTQQEDSAVYLCASSYSRWTRGRGFGAASYTFGSGTRLTVV.

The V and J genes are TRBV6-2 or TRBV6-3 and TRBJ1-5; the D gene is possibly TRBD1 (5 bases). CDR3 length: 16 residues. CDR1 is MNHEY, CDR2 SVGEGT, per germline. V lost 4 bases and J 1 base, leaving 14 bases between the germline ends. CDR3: CASSFSGPVSNQPQHF. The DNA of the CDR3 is TGTGCCAGCAGTTTTTCAGGGCCAGTAAGCAATCAGCCCCAGCATTTT.

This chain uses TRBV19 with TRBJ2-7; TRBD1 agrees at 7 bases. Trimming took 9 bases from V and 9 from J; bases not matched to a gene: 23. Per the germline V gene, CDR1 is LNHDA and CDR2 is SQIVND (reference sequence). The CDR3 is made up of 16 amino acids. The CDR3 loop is CASAESPGQKSETQYF. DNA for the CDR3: TGTGCCAGCGCAGAATCACCGGGACAGAAGTCCGAGACGCAGTACTTC.

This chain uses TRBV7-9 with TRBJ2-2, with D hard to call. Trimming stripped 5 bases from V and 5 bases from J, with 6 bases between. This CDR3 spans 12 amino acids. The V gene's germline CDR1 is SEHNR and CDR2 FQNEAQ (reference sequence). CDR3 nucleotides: TGTGCCAGCAGCCCGACTACCGGGGAGCTGTTTTTT. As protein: CASSPTTGELFF.

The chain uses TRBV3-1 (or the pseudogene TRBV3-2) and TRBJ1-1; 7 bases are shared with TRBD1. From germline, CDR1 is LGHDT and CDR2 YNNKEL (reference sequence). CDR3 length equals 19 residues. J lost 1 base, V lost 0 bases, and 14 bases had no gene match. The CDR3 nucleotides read TGTGCCAGCAGCCAAGATCTACCTGGACAGGAAAGCTGGAACACTGAAGCTTTCTTT. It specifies CASSQDLPGQESWNTEAFF.

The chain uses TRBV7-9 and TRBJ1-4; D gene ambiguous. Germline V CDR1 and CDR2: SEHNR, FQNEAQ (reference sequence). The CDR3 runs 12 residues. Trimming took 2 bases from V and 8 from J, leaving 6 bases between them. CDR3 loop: CASSLREEKLFF. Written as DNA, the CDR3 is TGTGCCAGCAGCTTAAGAGAAGAAAAACTGTTTTTT.

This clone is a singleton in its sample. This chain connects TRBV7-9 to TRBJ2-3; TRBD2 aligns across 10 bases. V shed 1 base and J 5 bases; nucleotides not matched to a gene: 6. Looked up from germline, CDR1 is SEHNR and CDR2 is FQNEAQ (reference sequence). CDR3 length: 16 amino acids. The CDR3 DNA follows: TGTGCCAGCAGCTTAGATGGAGCGGGAGGGCGAGATACGCAGTATTTT. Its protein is CASSLDGAGGRDTQYF.

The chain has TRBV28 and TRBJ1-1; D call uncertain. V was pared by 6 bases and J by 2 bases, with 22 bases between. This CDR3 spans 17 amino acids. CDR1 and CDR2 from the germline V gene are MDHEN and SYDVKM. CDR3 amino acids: CASSATTPRVQNTEAFF. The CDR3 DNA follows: TGTGCCAGCAGCGCCACCACCCCTCGCGTCCAAAACACTGAAGCTTTCTTT.

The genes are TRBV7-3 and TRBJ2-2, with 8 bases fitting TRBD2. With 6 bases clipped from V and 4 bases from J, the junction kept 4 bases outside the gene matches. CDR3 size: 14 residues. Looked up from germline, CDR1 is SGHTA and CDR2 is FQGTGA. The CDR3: CASSPGGATGELFF. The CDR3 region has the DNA TGTGCCAGCAGTCCCGGGGGGGCCACCGGGGAGCTGTTTTTT.

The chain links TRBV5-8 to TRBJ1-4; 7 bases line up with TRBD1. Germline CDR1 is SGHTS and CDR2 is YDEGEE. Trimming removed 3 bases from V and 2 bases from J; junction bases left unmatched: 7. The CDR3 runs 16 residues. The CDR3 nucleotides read TGTGCCAGCAGCTCAAAAAGACAGGGCACTAATGAAAAACTGTTTTTT. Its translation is CASSSKRQGTNEKLFF.